This T cell receptor (beta chain) came from a study of cytomegalovirus exposure and HLA in healthy donors. About the study: The roughly 100 million unique TCR beta sequences, from about 179 million T cells, were found by an earlier analysis.

Study results and limitations: As a later analysis revealed, most CMV-associated TCR beta chains appeared HLA-restricted. Listed as cytomegalovirus-associated were around 160 TCR beta chains. Earlier analysis looked at TCR beta V segments, and most were productive about 87% or about 30% of the time.

For this clone: Antigen specificity is unknown.

Per the germline V gene, CDR1 is LNHDA and CDR2 is SQIVND (reference sequence). Between the trimmed V and J ends, which lost 3 bases and 5 bases, there was a span of 16 bases. This CDR3 has 16 residues. PCR was performed using 60 Vbeta and 13 Jbeta primers. Repertoires were generated with immunoSEQ multiplex PCR, while TCRdb's copy carries only in-frame clones and drops some. The sample lists about 190,000 clones; 75% to 90% were seen once. The genes are TRBV19 and TRBJ1-4; the D gene is possibly TRBD1 (5 bases). The sequencing sample was made of PBMCs. The TCR sequence derives from a woman aged 25 to 39 in good health and CMV-seronegative. CDR3 protein: CASSIGFGQENEKLFF. DNA of the CDR3: TGTGCCAGTAGTATCGGCTTCGGACAAGAAAATGAAAAACTGTTTTTT.